These 2 T cell receptor beta chains were sequenced from one sample in a study of shared clonotypes between healthy human individuals. The protocol was immunoSEQ multiplex PCR, while the TCRdb copy is restricted to in-frame clones and leaves out a portion. The data show about 320,000 clones, 80% to 90% seen once. The sample was memory CD8+ T cells sorted from blood. Subset described: CD45RO+ cells pooled with CCR7-negative TemRA cells. The source of these receptors is a man younger than 30 in good health.

The chain links TRBV11-2 to TRBJ2-2, with D unclear. The CDR3 runs to 13 residues. Trimming left V 5 bases short and J 6 bases short, with 10 bases between. Germline assignment: CDR1 SGHAT and CDR2 FQNNGV. In nucleotides, the CDR3 is TGTGCCAGCAGCCTGGGTCATCCCGGGGAGCTGTTTTTT. This gives the protein CASSLGHPGELFF.

In its sample, this clone was seen a few times. This chain joins TRBV2 and TRBJ2-1, with 12 bases identical to TRBD2. Germline V lookup: CDR1 SNHLY, CDR2 FYNNEI. Trimming cost V 7 bases and J 6 bases; bases outside gene matches: 10. CDR3 length equals 16 residues. The CDR3 nucleotides read TGTGCCAGCAACCCCGGGACTAGCGGGTTCGGCAATGAGCAGTTCTTC. Its protein product is CASNPGTSGFGNEQFF.